A single sample is the source of the 18 T cell receptor beta chains below, sequenced in a study of blood T cell repertoires in COVID-19. Repertoires were generated with immunoSEQ multiplex PCR, while TCRdb's copy carries only in-frame clones and drops some. The data hold about 150,000 clones, with about 86% observed a single time. Sample: peripheral blood. Every receptor here comes from a man in his fifties or sixties with active or convalescent COVID-19.

The J gene is TRBJ2-2, the V gene TRBV5-4; TRBD2 matches 13 bases. The CDR3 is 16 residues long. V was pared by 4 bases and J by 4 bases, with 4 bases of the junction left unmatched. The germline CDR1 and CDR2 sequences are SGHNT and YYREEE (reference sequence). CDR3 sequence (DNA): TGTGCCAGCAGCGGGACTAGCGGGAAGGGCACCGGGGAGCTGTTTTTT. It encodes CASSGTSGKGTGELFF.

The rearrangement joins TRBV14 to TRBJ1-2, with 8 positions matching TRBD1. Germline CDR1 is SGHDN and CDR2 is FVKESK. The V and J ends lost 1 base and 3 bases, in that order; junction bases with no gene match: 4. CDR3 length equals 15 residues. Written as DNA, the CDR3 is TGTGCCAGCAGCCAAGGCGGGACAGGCCACTATGGCTACACCTTC. Protein: CASSQGGTGHYGYTF.

Written as DNA, the CDR3 is TGTGCCAGCTCACCACCTAGTGTCAATGAGCAGTTCTTC. It is translated as CASSPPSVNEQFF. The chain couples TRBV18 to TRBJ2-1; D remains ambiguous. Germline loops: CDR1 KGHSH, CDR2 LQKENI. The germline V and J ends were trimmed by 0 bases and 6 bases, with 6 bases remaining between them. This CDR3 has 13 amino acids.

The V call is TRBV28, the J call TRBJ1-2; D is undetermined. The V and J ends lost 7 bases and 5 bases respectively, with 8 bases between them. CDR1 is MDHEN and CDR2 is SYDVKM in the germline V gene. CDR3 size: 11 residues. The CDR3 coding sequence is TGTGCCAGCACGAACAGATATGGCTACACCTTC. Amino acid sequence: CASTNRYGYTF.

CDR3 sequence: CASSLYGSGAIGYEQYF. Written as DNA, the CDR3 is TGTGCCAGCAGCTTATACGGGAGTGGGGCGATTGGATACGAGCAGTACTTC. V gene TRBV11-2 combines with J gene TRBJ2-7; D may be TRBD2 (6 bases). This CDR3 region has 17 residues. Per the germline V gene, CDR1 is SGHAT and CDR2 is FQNNGV. The ends were cut back, 2 bases at V and 4 bases at J, with 21 bases in the middle.

This clone was observed once. As DNA, the CDR3 is TGTGCCAGCAGTTACCGCGGGGGCAAGGATGAAAAACTGTTTTTT. The encoded protein is CASSYRGGKDEKLFF. The chain uses TRBV6-5 and TRBJ1-4; maybe TRBD1 (6 bases). The CDR3 spans 15 residues. V shed 2 bases and J shed 6 bases, with 13 bases lying between them. Germline CDR1 is MNHEY and CDR2 is SVGAGI.

A single count supports this clone. This sequence joins TRBV27 and TRBJ1-5; 8 nucleotides line up with TRBD1. The CDR3 is 16 amino acids. Per the germline V gene, CDR1 is MNHEY and CDR2 is SMNVEV (reference sequence). Trimming took 5 bases from V and 1 from J; bases not matched to a gene: 7. CDR3 in DNA: TGTGCCAGCAGTGTCGGGACAGGACAAAGCAATCAGCCCCAGCATTTT. It encodes CASSVGTGQSNQPQHF.

The chain combines TRBV6-2 or TRBV6-3 with TRBJ2-3, with TRBD1 identical over 7 bases. V was pared by 6 bases and J by 2 bases, with 11 bases of the junction left unmatched. The length of the CDR3 is 16 residues. CDR1 and CDR2 from the germline V gene are MNHEY and SVGEGT. This CDR3 reads CASSHSPGQLTDTQYF. CDR3 DNA sequence: TGTGCCAGCAGCCACTCGCCGGGACAGCTCACAGATACGCAGTATTTT.

The chain has TRBV4-3 and TRBJ2-1, with 10 bases matching TRBD2. The CDR3 has 16 residues. Losses at the gene ends were 3 bases for V and 8 bases for J; bases not matched to a gene: 10. The germline CDR1 and CDR2 sequences are LGHNA and YSLEER. CDR3 loop: CASSHLGLAGVYEQFF. DNA for the CDR3: TGCGCCAGCAGCCATCTGGGGCTAGCGGGAGTCTATGAGCAGTTCTTC.

The gene calls are TRBV29-1 and TRBJ2-1; 14 bases are a match to TRBD2. Germline values: CDR1 SQVTM, CDR2 ANQGSEA. This CDR3 contains 17 residues. J gave up 0 bases and V 1 base, and 2 bases lay outside the gene matches. Written as DNA, the CDR3 is TGCAGCGTTGAAGGACTAGCGGGGGGGAGCTCCTACAATGAGCAGTTCTTC. Translating gives CSVEGLAGGSSYNEQFF.

The chain employs TRBV5-4 and TRBJ1-1; 11 nucleotides agree with TRBD1. V was clipped by 4 bases and J by 3 bases; unmatched bases: 5. The germline gives CDR1 SGHNT, CDR2 YYREEE (reference sequence). The CDR3 has 15 residues. The CDR3 sequence is CASSPWTGGHTEAFF. For the CDR3, the DNA is TGTGCCAGCAGCCCTTGGACAGGGGGCCACACTGAAGCTTTCTTT.

The chain is built from TRBV18 and TRBJ2-3; D is perhaps TRBD1 (5 bases). Germline values: CDR1 KGHSH, CDR2 LQKENI. The CDR3 is made up of 14 amino acids. V shed 0 bases and J shed 6 bases, with 10 bases lying between them. The CDR3 DNA follows: TGTGCCAGCTCACCACCGCTAGGGGCCGATACGCAGTATTTT. It encodes CASSPPLGADTQYF.

The rearrangement links TRBV2 to TRBJ1-1, with a weak D call TRBD1 (5 bases). The CDR3 covers 18 residues. The ends were cut back, 2 bases at V and 4 bases at J, with 23 bases in the middle. Germline lookup yields CDR1 SNHLY and CDR2 FYNNEI. CDR3 coding DNA: TGTGCCAGCAGTGAACGGCTTGGGCCATATAGACAGACCACTGAAGCTTTCTTT. Translating it yields CASSERLGPYRQTTEAFF.

The gene calls are TRBV6-2 or TRBV6-3 and TRBJ1-2; a weak D match, TRBD1 (6 bases). V lost 3 bases to trimming and J lost 2 bases, with 7 bases between them. Germline V gene lookup returns CDR1 MNHEY and CDR2 SVGEGT. The CDR3 is made up of 13 amino acids. CDR3 nucleotides: TGTGCCAGCAGTTATGGACAGAACTATGGCTACACCTTC. It specifies CASSYGQNYGYTF.

This chain connects TRBV5-4 to TRBJ2-2, with 11 positions matching TRBD2. This CDR3 has 15 residues. Per germline, CDR1 SGHNT and CDR2 YYREEE (reference sequence). Trimming took 4 bases from V and 3 from J; bases not matched to a gene: 2. The CDR3 protein is CASSAGLADTGELFF. Written as DNA, the CDR3 is TGTGCCAGCAGCGCGGGACTAGCGGACACCGGGGAGCTGTTTTTT.

This sequence joins TRBV19 and TRBJ2-3, with 8 nucleotides matching TRBD2. After removal of 5 bases from V and 1 base from J, the junction contained 8 bases not matched to a gene. The CDR3 is made up of 16 amino acids. CDR1 and CDR2 (germline): LNHDA, SQIVND (reference sequence). This chain's CDR3 is CASSQTGTRGTDTQYF. The DNA of the CDR3 is TGTGCCAGTAGTCAAACCGGGACTAGGGGCACAGATACGCAGTATTTT. The whole variable domain, remainder taken from reference TRBV19 and TRBJ2-3, is DGGITQSPKYLFRKEGQNVTLSCEQNLNHDAMYWYRQDPGQGLRLIYYSQIVNDFQKGDIAEGYSVSREKKESFPLTVTSAQKNPTAFYLCASSQTGTRGTDTQYFGPGTRLTVL.

This clone showed up just a few times. The chain uses TRBV6-1 and TRBJ2-3; TRBD2 matches at 8 bases. Germline lookup yields CDR1 MNHNS and CDR2 SASEGT. V was clipped by 2 bases and J by 1 base; unmatched bases: 2. This CDR3 is built from 15 residues. The CDR3 spells CASSERAGGTDTQYF. The CDR3 DNA reads TGTGCCAGCAGTGAAAGAGCGGGGGGCACAGATACGCAGTATTTT.

This chain uses TRBV5-1 with TRBJ1-1; no definite D call. Germline CDR1 and CDR2: SGHRS and YFSETQ. V was pared by 1 base and J by 7 bases, with 8 bases between. This CDR3 region has 12 residues. The CDR3 coding sequence is TGCGCCAGCAGCTTGTCCGAGAGTGAAGCTTTCTTT. This codes for CASSLSESEAFF.